The source of this T cell receptor beta chain is a study of control samples from healthy donors and cancer patients. The CDR3 extends over 14 amino acids. The germline CDR1 and CDR2 sequences are SGHTA and FQGTGA. Trimming took off 4 bases at V and 8 bases at J, with 14 bases between the two ends. Using immunoSEQ multiplex PCR, the repertoire was profiled, and TCRdb retains in-frame clones only, with some absent. The sample includes under 150,000 clones, around 87% seen only once; the top ten take 2.9%. Specimen: blood. The sequence was obtained from a man in his sixties in good health. The chain recombines TRBV7-3 with TRBJ2-2; D is undetermined. The CDR3 DNA reads as TGTGCCAGCAGCTCGTCAGACTTAGGGGGGGAGCTGTTTTTT. Its translation is CASSSSDLGGELFF.